This T cell receptor (beta chain) was documented in a study of blood T cell repertoires in COVID-19. Study information: Sources were T cells, B-cell-depleted T cells, or PBMCs; the material itself was cDNA or gDNA.

CDR3 size: 13 residues. Germline assignment: CDR1 MNHEY and CDR2 SMNVEV (reference sequence). A remark on this clone: A junction end diverges from the germline sequence, so it may reflect a read error.

Profiled with immunoSEQ multiplex PCR; TCRdb holds only in-frame clones, not every one. The table shows approximately 220,000 clones, with roughly 84% occurring only once. The cohort comprised adults aged about 18 to 100 years residing in 20 to 25 US areas. This sequence originates from a woman aged 40 to 50 who had recovered from COVID-19. The specimen sequenced was PBMCs or T cells enriched from blood (not recorded which). This chain links TRBV27 with TRBJ2-1; 8 bases line up with TRBD2. The CDR3 sequence: CASGLAGGNEQFF. The CDR3, as DNA: TGTGCCAGCGGTTTGGCGGGAGGTAATGAGCAGTTCTTC.